These 20 T cell receptor beta chains share one sample of origin, sequenced in a study of shared clonotypes between healthy human individuals. Data came from immunoSEQ multiplex PCR; TCRdb stores just in-frame clones and leaves some out. The sample lists about 1,500,000 clones; approximately 96% were seen once. Sequenced material: naive CD4+ T cells sorted from blood. Described subset: CD45RA+ positively selected. These receptors originate from a man under 40 in good health.

The rearrangement uses TRBV9 and TRBJ2-3; D gene ambiguous. This CDR3 region has 15 residues. CDR1 is SGDLS, CDR2 YYNGEE, per germline. V dropped 0 bases and J dropped 1 base, with 9 bases sitting between them. DNA of the CDR3: TGTGCCAGCAGCGTAGAACAGAAACGCACAGATACGCAGTATTTT. It yields the protein CASSVEQKRTDTQYF.

A few counts support this clone. The same CDR3 can be traced to other DNA sequences in this sample. The rearrangement links TRBV18 to TRBJ1-1; the D gene is possibly TRBD1 (5 bases). CDR1 and CDR2 (germline): KGHSH, LQKENI. The CDR3 length is 12 residues. V lost 3 bases and J 7 bases, leaving 9 bases between the germline ends. CDR3 nucleotide sequence: TGTGCCAGCTCACCGACGGGGCGTGAAGCTTTCTTT. It translates to CASSPTGREAFF.

The chain joins TRBV28 to TRBJ2-7; the D is unclear. Trimming removed 3 bases from V and 3 bases from J, with 6 bases in between. The germline gives CDR1 MDHEN, CDR2 SYDVKM. The CDR3 has 12 residues. The CDR3 region is CASSFRIYEQYF. The CDR3 nucleotides are TGTGCCAGCAGTTTCAGGATCTACGAGCAGTACTTC.

The CDR3 spells CASSLGPGGDQPQHF. CDR3 bases: TGTGCCAGCAGTTTGGGGCCGGGCGGGGATCAGCCCCAGCATTTT. This chain connects TRBV6-6 to TRBJ1-5, with a possible D match to TRBD1 (5 bases). Germline V gene sequence: CDR1 MNHNY, CDR2 SVGAGI (reference sequence). The CDR3 extends over 15 amino acids. Trimming took 4 bases from V and 5 from J, leaving 15 bases between them.

The chain's CDR3 is CASSQVQGRGTQYF. The DNA for the CDR3 is TGCGCCAGCAGCCAAGTTCAGGGGAGGGGTACGCAGTATTTT. The J gene is TRBJ2-3, the V gene TRBV4-3; a weak D match, TRBD2 (7 bases). The V and J ends lost 1 base and 8 bases respectively, with 13 bases between them. The V gene's germline CDR1 is LGHNA and CDR2 YSLEER. The CDR3 consists of 14 residues.

This chain joins TRBV5-4 and TRBJ2-1; 7 bases agree with TRBD2. Per germline, CDR1 SGHNT and CDR2 YYREEE (reference sequence). V lost 1 base and J lost 7; bases outside the gene matches: 5. This CDR3 contains 14 residues. In DNA form, the CDR3 reads TGTGCCAGCAGCTTGTGGGGGGGTCGGAATGAGCAGTTCTTC. Its translation is CASSLWGGRNEQFF. Based on the CDR3 plus reference TRBV5-4 and TRBJ2-1, the full variable domain is ETGVTQSPTHLIKTRGQQVTLRCSSQSGHNTVSWYQQALGQGPQFIFQYYREEENGRGNFPPRFSGLQFPNYSSELNVNALELDDSALYLCASSLWGGRNEQFFGPGTRLTVL.

This chain uses TRBV2 with TRBJ2-7, with 8 bases aligning to TRBD1. The CDR3 is 15 residues long. The germline V gene encodes CDR1 SNHLY and CDR2 FYNNEI. V was clipped by 6 bases and J by 5 bases; unmatched bases: 12. The CDR3 coding sequence is TGTGCCAGCAGAAATACAGGGGGGAGAGGAAACGAGCAGTACTTC. It translates to CASRNTGGRGNEQYF.

V and J are TRBV6-1 and TRBJ2-7; a possible D gene is TRBD1 (5 bases). The V end was cut by 4 bases, the J end by 6 bases, with 13 bases between. This CDR3 comprises 13 residues. The V gene's germline CDR1 is MNHNS and CDR2 SASEGT. The DNA for the CDR3 is TGTGCCAGCAGTGGACAGATCCTGGGCGAGCAGTACTTC. Amino acid sequence: CASSGQILGEQYF.

The CDR3 loop reads CASSQEPTGGRNQPQHF. CDR3 nucleotide sequence: TGTGCCAGCAGCCAAGAACCCACGGGGGGTCGCAATCAGCCCCAGCATTTT. The chain has TRBV4-2 and TRBJ1-5; possible D gene TRBD1, 5 bases. The CDR3 covers 17 residues. Germline assignment: CDR1 LGHNA and CDR2 YNFKEQ. V was shortened by 0 bases and J by 2 bases, with 14 bases between the two germline ends.

The chain is built from TRBV18 and TRBJ2-7; perhaps D is TRBD1 or TRBD2 (5 bases each). This CDR3 region has 16 residues. Germline V gene sequence: CDR1 KGHSH, CDR2 LQKENI. Trimming took 3 bases from V and 6 from J, leaving 21 bases between them. In DNA, the CDR3 is TGTGCCAGCTCACCCCAAAGAGGGCAGGGAATTTCCGAGCAGTACTTC. It specifies CASSPQRGQGISEQYF.

J is TRBJ2-6 and V is TRBV30, with D uncertain. Germline assignment: CDR1 GTSNPN and CDR2 SVGIG (reference sequence). Trimming stripped 4 bases from V and 0 bases from J, with 7 bases between. CDR3 length: 14 residues. CDR3 sequence (DNA): TGTGCCTGGACCTCAGGCTCTGGGGCCAACGTCCTGACTTTC. Its translation is CAWTSGSGANVLTF.

The chain links TRBV6-6 to TRBJ1-1; D possibly corresponds to TRBD1 (6 bases). CDR1 MNHNY and CDR2 SVGAGI come from the germline V gene (reference sequence). V was pared by 2 bases and J by 1 base, with 11 bases between. CDR3 length: 15 residues. The CDR3 DNA reads TGTGCCAGCAGTTACCCTGGACAGTCGAACACTGAAGCTTTCTTT. Its translation: CASSYPGQSNTEAFF.

The CDR3 nucleotides read TGCGCCAGCAGTGAGTCGAACGGGATTAACACTGAAGCTTTCTTT. Translating it yields CASSESNGINTEAFF. V and J are TRBV10-2 and TRBJ1-1; D remains unclear. In germline, CDR1 is WSHSY, CDR2 SAAADI. The CDR3 consists of 15 residues. V dropped 0 bases and J dropped 2 bases, with 10 bases sitting between them.

This clone was seen a single time. This rearrangement joins TRBV5-5 to TRBJ2-1, with 8 bases identical to TRBD2. Germline V lookup: CDR1 SGHKS, CDR2 YYEKEE (reference sequence). The CDR3 has 16 amino acids. Unmatched junction bases numbered 9, after V lost 3 bases and J lost 4 bases. The CDR3, as DNA: TGTGCCAGCAGCTCTCCGGGACTAGAAAAATACAATGAGCAGTTCTTC. Its protein product is CASSSPGLEKYNEQFF.

The gene calls are TRBV14 and TRBJ2-1; D may be TRBD2 (5 bases). Trimming took 4 bases from V and 7 from J, leaving 14 bases between them. The CDR3 contains 14 residues. CDR1 and CDR2 from the germline V gene are SGHDN and FVKESK. The CDR3 DNA follows: TGTGCCAGCAGCCCCCGTGCGGGCGGGAATGAGCAGTTCTTC. Protein: CASSPRAGGNEQFF.

This clone was seen only a few times. The chain uses TRBV6-5 and TRBJ1-5; 7 positions match TRBD1. This CDR3 has 14 amino acids. Germline V gene sequence: CDR1 MNHEY, CDR2 SVGAGI. The J segment lost 6 bases and the V segment lost 6 bases, leaving 8 bases of the junction unmatched. CDR3 amino acids: CASSSDRVGQPQHF. In DNA form, the CDR3 reads TGTGCCAGCAGCTCTGACAGGGTGGGTCAGCCCCAGCATTTT.

CDR3 sequence reads: CASRRTSRAPETQYF. The CDR3 nucleotides are TGTGCCAGCAGGCGGACTAGCCGGGCCCCGGAGACCCAGTACTTC. The V gene is TRBV2, the J gene TRBJ2-5, with TRBD2 identical over 8 bases. This CDR3 contains 15 residues. The V gene's germline CDR1 is SNHLY and CDR2 FYNNEI. The ends lost 6 bases at V and 5 bases at J; junction bases unmatched: 11.

The genes are TRBV18 and TRBJ2-7; tentatively, D is TRBD1 (6 bases). This CDR3 has 15 amino acids. The germline gives CDR1 KGHSH, CDR2 LQKENI. Trimming removed 1 base at V and 6 bases at J, with 16 bases between. The CDR3 reads CASSPLPPGVGEQYF. The DNA for the CDR3 is TGTGCCAGCTCACCACTTCCTCCAGGGGTAGGCGAGCAGTACTTC. The variable domain in full, with the rest retrieved from reference TRBV18 and TRBJ2-7, is NAGVMQNPRHLVRRRGQEARLRCSPMKGHSHVYWYRQLPEEGLKFMVYLQKENIIDESGMPKERFSAEFPKEGPSILRIQQVVRGDSAAYFCASSPLPPGVGEQYFGPGTRLTVT.

On this clone itself: The germline gene is not matched at one end of the junction; a read error may be the cause. The rearrangement joins TRBV6-5 to TRBJ2-2; D gene ambiguous. The CDR3 is 14 residues long. Germline values: CDR1 MNHEY, CDR2 SVGAGI. The CDR3 sequence is CASNYLRSTGELFF. DNA for the CDR3: TGTGCCAGCAATTACCTCAGGTCCACCGGGGAGCTGTTTTTT.

This chain connects TRBV27 to TRBJ2-1; 11 bases are shared with TRBD2. J lost 9 bases, V lost 4 bases, and 14 bases had no gene match. Germline V gene data show CDR1 as MNHEY and CDR2 as SMNVEV (reference sequence). This CDR3 region has 17 residues. The CDR3, as DNA: TGTGCCAGCAGTTCCCCGAGGCTAGCGGGAGGAGGGGGTGAGCAGTTCTTC. Its translation is CASSSPRLAGGGGEQFF.